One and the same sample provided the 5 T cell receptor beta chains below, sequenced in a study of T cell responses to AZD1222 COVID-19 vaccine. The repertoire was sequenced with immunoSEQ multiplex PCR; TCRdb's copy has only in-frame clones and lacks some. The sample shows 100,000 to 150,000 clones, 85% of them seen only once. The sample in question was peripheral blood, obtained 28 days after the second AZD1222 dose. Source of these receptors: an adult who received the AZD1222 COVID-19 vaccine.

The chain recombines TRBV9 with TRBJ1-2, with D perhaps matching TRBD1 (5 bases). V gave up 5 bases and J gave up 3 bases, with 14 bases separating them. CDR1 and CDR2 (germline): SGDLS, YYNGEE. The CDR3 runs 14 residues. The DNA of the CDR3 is TGTGCCAGCAGTCGACATCCGGGGGACTATGGCTACACCTTC. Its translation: CASSRHPGDYGYTF.

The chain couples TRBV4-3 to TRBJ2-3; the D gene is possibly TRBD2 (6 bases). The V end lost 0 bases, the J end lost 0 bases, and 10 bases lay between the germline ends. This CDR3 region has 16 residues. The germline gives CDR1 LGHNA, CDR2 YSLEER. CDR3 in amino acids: CASSQDGGTSTDTQYF. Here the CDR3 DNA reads TGCGCCAGCAGCCAAGATGGGGGGACTAGCACAGATACGCAGTATTTT.

CDR3 protein: CASSPQGGSNTGELFF. The CDR3 coding sequence is TGTGCCAGCTCACCCCAGGGAGGTTCGAACACCGGGGAGCTGTTTTTT. J is TRBJ2-2 and V is TRBV18, with D perhaps matching TRBD2 (6 bases). In germline, CDR1 is KGHSH, CDR2 LQKENI. There are 16 residues in the CDR3. V lost 3 bases to trimming and J lost 0 bases, with 11 bases between them.

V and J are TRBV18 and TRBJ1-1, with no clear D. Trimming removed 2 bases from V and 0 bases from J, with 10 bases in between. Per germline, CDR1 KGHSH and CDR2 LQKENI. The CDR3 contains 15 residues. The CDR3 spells CASSPGEQLNTEAFF. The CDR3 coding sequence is TGTGCCAGCTCACCAGGGGAACAGTTGAACACTGAAGCTTTCTTT.

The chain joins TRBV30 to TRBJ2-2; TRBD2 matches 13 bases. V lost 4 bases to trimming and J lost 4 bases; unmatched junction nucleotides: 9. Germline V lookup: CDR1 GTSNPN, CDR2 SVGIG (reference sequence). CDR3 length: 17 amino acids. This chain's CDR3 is CAWTGGTSGALTGELFF. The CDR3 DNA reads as TGTGCCTGGACAGGCGGGACTAGCGGGGCTCTCACCGGGGAGCTGTTTTTT. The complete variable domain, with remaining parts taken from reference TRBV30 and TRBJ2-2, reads SQTIHQWPATLVQPVGSPLSLECTVEGTSNPNLYWYRQAAGRGLQLLFYSVGIGQISSEVPQNLSASRPQDRQFILSSKKLLLSDSGFYLCAWTGGTSGALTGELFFGEGSRLTVL.